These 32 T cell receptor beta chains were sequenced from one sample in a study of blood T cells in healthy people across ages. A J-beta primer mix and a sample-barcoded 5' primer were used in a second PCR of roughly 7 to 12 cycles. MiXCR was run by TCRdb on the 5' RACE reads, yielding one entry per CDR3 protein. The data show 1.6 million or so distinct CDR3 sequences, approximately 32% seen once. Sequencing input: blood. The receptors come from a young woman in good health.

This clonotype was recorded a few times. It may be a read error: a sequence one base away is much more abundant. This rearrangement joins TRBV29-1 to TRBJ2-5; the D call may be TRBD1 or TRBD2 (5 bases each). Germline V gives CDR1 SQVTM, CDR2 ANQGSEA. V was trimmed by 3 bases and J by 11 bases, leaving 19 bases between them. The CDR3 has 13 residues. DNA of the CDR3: TGCAGCGTTGATCCGGGATCAGGGAATGAGCAGTACTTC. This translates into CSVDPGSGNEQYF.

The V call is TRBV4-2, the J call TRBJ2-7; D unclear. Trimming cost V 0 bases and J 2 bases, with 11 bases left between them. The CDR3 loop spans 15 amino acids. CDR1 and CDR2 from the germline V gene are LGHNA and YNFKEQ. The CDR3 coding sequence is TGTGCCAGCAGCCAAGATGTGGCGGCCACCTACGAGCAGTACTTC. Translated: CASSQDVAATYEQYF.

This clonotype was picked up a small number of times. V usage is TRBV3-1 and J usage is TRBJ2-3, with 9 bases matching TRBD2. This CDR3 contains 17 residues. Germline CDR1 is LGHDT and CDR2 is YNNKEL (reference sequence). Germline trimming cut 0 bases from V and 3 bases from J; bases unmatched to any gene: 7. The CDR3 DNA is TGTGCCAGCAGCCAAGACGTCGCGGGGGGGTGGACAGATACGCAGTATTTT. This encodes CASSQDVAGGWTDTQYF.

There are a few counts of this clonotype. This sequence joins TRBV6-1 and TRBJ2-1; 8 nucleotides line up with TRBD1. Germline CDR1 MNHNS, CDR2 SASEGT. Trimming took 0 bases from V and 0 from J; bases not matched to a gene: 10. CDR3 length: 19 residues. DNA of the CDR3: TGTGCCAGCAGTGAAGCCCCCGGGACAGGAAGAAGCTCCTACAATGAGCAGTTCTTC. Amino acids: CASSEAPGTGRSSYNEQFF.

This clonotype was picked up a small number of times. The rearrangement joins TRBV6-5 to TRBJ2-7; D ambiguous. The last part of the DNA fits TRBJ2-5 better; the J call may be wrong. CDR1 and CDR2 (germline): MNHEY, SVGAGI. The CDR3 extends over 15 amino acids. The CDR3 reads CASSYSSWGGETQYF. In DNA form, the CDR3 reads TGTGCCAGCAGTTACTCGAGTTGGGGTGGGGAGACCCAGTACTTC.

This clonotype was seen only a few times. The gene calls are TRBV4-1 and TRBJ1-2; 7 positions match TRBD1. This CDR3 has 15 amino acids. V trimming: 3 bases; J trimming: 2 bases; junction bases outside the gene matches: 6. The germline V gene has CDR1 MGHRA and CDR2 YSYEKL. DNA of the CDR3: TGCGCCAGCAGCCACCGACAGGGTACGAACTATGGCTACACCTTC. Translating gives CASSHRQGTNYGYTF.

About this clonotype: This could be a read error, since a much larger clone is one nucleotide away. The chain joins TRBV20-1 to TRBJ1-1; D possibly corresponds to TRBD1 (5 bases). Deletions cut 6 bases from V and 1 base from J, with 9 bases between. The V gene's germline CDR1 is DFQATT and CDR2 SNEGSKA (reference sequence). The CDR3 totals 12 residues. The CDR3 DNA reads TGCAGTGCAAGGACAACGAACACTGAAGCTTTCTTT. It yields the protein CSARTTNTEAFF.

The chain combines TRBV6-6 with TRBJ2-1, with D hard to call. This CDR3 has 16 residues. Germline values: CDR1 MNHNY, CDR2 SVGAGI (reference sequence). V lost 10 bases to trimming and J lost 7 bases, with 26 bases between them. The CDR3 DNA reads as TGTGCCAACAGCAGAAAAACCACAGATCCCGTTAATGAGCAGTTCTTC. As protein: CANSRKTTDPVNEQFF.

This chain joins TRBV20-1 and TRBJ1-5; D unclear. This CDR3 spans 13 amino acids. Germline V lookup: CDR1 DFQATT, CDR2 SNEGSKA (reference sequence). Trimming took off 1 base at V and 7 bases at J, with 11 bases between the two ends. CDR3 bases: TGCAGTGCTAGAGTGGGAGGGTTGCAGCCCCAGCATTTT. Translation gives CSARVGGLQPQHF.

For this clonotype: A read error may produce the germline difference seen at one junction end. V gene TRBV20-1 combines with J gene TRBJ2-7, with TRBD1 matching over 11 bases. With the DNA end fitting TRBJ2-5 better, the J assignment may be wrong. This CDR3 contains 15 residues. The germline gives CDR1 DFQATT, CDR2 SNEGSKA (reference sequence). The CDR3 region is CGASRGTGGQETQYF. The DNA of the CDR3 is TGCGGTGCTAGTCGTGGGACAGGGGGTCAAGAGACCCAGTACTTC.

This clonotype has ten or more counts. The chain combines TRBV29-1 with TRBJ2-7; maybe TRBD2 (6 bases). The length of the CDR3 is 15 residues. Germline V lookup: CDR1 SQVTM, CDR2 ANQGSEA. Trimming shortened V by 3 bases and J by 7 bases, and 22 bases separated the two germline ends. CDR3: CSVEGVSTGGVEQYF. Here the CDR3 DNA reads TGCAGCGTTGAGGGTGTGTCCACCGGAGGGGTTGAGCAGTACTTC.

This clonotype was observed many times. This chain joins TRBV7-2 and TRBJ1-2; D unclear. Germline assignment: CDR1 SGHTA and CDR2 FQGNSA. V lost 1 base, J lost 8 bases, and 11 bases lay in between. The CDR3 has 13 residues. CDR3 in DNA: TGTGCCAGCAGCTTAGATTGGGAAACCGGCTACACCTTC. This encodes CASSLDWETGYTF.

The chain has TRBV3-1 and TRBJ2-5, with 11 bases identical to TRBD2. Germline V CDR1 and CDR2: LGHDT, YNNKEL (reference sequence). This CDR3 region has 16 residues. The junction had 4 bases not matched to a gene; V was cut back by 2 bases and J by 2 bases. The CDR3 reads CASSQLLAGGQETQYF. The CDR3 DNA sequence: TGTGCCAGCAGCCAACTTCTAGCGGGGGGACAAGAGACCCAGTACTTC.

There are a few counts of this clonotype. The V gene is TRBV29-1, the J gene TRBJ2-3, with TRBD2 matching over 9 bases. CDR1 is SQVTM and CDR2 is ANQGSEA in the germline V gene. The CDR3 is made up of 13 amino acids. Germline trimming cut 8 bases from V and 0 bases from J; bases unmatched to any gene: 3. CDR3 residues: CSISGGSTDTQYF. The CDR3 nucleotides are TGCAGCATAAGCGGGGGGAGCACAGATACGCAGTATTTT.

DNA for the CDR3: TGTGCCAGCAGTTTAATTGGCCCCCCGAGTGACGAGCAGTACTTC. Translated: CASSLIGPPSDEQYF. The rearrangement links TRBV27 to TRBJ2-7, with D unclear. The CDR3 sequence is 15 residues long. V lost 2 bases and J 5 bases, leaving 16 bases between the germline ends. Germline-derived CDR1 and CDR2 are MNHEY and SMNVEV (reference sequence).

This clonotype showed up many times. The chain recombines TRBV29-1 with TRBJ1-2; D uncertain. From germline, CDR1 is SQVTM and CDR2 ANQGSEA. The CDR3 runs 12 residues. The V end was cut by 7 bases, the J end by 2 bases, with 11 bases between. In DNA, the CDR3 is TGCAGCGGGTGGACGGAAAACTATGGCTACACCTTC. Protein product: CSGWTENYGYTF.

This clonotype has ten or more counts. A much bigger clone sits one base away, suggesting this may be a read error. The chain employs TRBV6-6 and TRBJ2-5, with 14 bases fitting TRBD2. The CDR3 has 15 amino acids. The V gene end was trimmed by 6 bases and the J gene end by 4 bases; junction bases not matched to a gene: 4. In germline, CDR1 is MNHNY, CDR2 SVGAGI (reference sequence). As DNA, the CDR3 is TGTGCCAGCAGCCAGACTAGCGGGGGGGCAGAGACCCAGTACTTC. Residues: CASSQTSGGAETQYF.

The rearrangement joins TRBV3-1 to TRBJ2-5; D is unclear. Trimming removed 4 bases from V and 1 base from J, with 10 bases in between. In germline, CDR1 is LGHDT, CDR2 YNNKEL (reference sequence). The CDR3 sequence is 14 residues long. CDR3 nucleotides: TGTGCCAGCAGCCTCATAGGGATCCAAGAGACCCAGTACTTC. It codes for CASSLIGIQETQYF.

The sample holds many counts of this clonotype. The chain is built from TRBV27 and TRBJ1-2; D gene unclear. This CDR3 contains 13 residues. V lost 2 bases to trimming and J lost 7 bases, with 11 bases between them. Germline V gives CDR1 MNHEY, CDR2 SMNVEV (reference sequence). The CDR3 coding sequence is TGTGCCAGCAGTTTAGGAACGGGCGGTGGCTACACCTTC. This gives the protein CASSLGTGGGYTF.

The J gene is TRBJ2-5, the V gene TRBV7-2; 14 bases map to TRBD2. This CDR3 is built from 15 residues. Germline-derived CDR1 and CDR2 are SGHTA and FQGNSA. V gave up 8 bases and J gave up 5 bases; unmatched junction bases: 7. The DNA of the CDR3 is TGTGCCAGCGGCCCCCGGACTAGCGGGGGGGAGACCCAGTACTTC. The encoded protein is CASGPRTSGGETQYF.

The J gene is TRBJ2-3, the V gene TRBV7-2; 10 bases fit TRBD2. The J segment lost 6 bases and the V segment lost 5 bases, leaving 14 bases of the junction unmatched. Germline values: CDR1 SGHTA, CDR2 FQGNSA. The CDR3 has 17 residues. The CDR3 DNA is TGTGCCAGCAGCCTAAGACGGGGAGCGGGGGGGCAGGATACGCAGTATTTT. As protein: CASSLRRGAGGQDTQYF.

The CDR3 region is CASSLRRGGRTGELFF. CDR3 DNA sequence: TGTGCCAGCAGCCTACGCCGGGGGGGCCGGACCGGGGAGCTGTTTTTT. The rearrangement links TRBV7-3 to TRBJ2-2; 8 positions match TRBD2. The CDR3 has 16 amino acids. The germline gives CDR1 SGHTA, CDR2 FQGTGA. The V segment lost 5 bases and the J segment 5 bases; nucleotides outside the gene matches: 10.

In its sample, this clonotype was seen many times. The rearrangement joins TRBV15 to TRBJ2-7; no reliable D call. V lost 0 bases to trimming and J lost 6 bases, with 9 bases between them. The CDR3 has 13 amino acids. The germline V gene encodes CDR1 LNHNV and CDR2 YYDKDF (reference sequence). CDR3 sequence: CATSRDPTAEQYF. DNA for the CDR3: TGTGCCACCAGCAGAGACCCCACTGCCGAGCAGTACTTC.

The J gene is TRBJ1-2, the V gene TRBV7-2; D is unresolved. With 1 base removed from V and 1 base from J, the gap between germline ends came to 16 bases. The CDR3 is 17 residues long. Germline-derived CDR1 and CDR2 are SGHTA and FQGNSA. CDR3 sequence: CASSLVSFRAYNYGYTF. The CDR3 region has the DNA TGTGCCAGCAGCTTAGTGTCCTTTAGGGCCTATAACTATGGCTACACCTTC.

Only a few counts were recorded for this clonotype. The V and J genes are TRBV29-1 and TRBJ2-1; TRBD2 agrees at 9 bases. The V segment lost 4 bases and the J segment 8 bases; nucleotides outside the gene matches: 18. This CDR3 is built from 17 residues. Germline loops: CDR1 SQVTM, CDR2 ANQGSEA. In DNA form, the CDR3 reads TGCAGCGTTGGGTGGAAGGGTGTCGCGGGAGGGGCCCATGAGCAGTTCTTC. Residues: CSVGWKGVAGGAHEQFF.

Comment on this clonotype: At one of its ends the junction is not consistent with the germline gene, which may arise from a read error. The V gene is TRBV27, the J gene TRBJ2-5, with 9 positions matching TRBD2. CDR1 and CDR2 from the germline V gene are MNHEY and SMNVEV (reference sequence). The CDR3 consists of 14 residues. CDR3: CAGSSLAGEETQYF. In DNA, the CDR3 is TGTGCCGGCAGTTCCTTAGCGGGAGAAGAGACCCAGTACTTC.

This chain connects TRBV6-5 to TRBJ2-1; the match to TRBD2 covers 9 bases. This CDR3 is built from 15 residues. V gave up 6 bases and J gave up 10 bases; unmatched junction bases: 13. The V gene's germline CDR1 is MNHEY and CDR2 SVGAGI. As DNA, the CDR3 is TGTGCCAGCAGCATTAGCGGGAGACCCCTCGGGGAGCAGTTCTTC. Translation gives CASSISGRPLGEQFF.

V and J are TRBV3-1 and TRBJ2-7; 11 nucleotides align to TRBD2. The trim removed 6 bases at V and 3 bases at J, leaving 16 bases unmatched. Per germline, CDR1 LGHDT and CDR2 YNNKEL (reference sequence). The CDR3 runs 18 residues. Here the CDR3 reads CASSHLAGGRHIYYEQYF. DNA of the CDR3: TGTGCCAGCAGTCACTTAGCGGGAGGGCGGCATATTTACTACGAGCAGTACTTC.

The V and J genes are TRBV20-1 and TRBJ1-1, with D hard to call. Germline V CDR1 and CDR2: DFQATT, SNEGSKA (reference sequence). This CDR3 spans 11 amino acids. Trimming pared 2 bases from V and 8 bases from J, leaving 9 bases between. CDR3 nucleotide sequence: TGCAGTGCTAGAACCAGGCAAGAAGCTTTCTTT. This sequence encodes CSARTRQEAFF.

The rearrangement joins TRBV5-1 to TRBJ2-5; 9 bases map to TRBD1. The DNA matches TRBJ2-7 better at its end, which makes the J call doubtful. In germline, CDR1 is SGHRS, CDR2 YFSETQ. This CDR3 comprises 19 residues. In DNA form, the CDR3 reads TGCGCCAACAGTCTGTCCGGGACAGGGAGCCCCCCGGTGAGCTACGAGCAGTACTTC. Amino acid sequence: CANSLSGTGSPPVSYEQYF.

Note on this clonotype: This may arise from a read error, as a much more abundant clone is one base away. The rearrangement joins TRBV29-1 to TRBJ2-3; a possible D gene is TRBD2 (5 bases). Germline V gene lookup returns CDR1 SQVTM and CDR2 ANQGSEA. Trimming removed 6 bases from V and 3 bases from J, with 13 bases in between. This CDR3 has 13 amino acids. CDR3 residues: CSVLGVTTDTQYF. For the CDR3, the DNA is TGCAGCGTCCTCGGGGTAACGACAGATACGCAGTATTTT.

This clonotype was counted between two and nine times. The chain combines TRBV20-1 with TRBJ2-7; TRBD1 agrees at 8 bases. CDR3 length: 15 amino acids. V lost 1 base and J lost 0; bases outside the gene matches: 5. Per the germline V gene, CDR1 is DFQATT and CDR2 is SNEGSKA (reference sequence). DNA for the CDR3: TGCAGTGCTAGAGCCTGGGACAGGAGCTCCTACGAGCAGTACTTC. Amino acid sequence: CSARAWDRSSYEQYF.